These T cell receptor beta chains were read from a single sample in a study of T-cell reconstitution after alpha-beta-depleted transplantation in children. Using its own MiXCR run on the PCR reads, TCRdb lists one record per CDR3 protein. The table includes roughly 300,000 distinct CDR3 sequences, 10% to 13% detected once. The sequencing used PBMCs from the stem cell graft donor, collected from the stem cell graft. Every receptor here comes from a human donor who donated a stem cell graft to a child with acute lymphoblastic leukemia. Both conserved end residues are part of each CDR3. A D gene is named only where the DNA matches it firmly. Clone size is stated in some rows and not others, as once, few, many or a class when expanded.

J: TRBJ1-3; D: NA; V: TRBV20-1; size: NA; DNA: TGCAGTGCTAGAGGTCAGCGCCCCTCTGGAAACACCATATATTTT; CDR3: CSARGQRPSGNTIYF
J: TRBJ1-4; D: NA; V: TRBV29-1; size: many; DNA: TGCAGCGGCCGAGAAAGTGGGGCGACTAATGAAAAACTGTTTTTT; CDR3: CSGRESGATNEKLFF
J: TRBJ2-7; D: TRBD2; V: TRBV18; size: NA; DNA: TGTGCCAGCTCACCAGGCGAAGGACTAGTCTCAGGGGAGCAGTACTTC; CDR3: CASSPGEGLVSGEQYF
J: TRBJ2-5; D: NA; V: TRBV12-3/TRBV12-4; size: few; DNA: TGTGCCAGCAGTCGGCGACTGGAGGGAGAGACCCAGTACTTC; CDR3: CASSRRLEGETQYF
J: TRBJ2-1; D: TRBD2; V: TRBV6-2/TRBV6-3; size: NA; DNA: TGTGCCAGCCAGACTAGCGGGAACTACAATGAGCAGTTCTTC; CDR3: CASQTSGNYNEQFF
J: TRBJ1-1; D: NA; V: TRBV9; size: NA; DNA: TGTGCCAGCAGCGTACTGGAAGGGGCTGAAGCTTTCTTT; CDR3: CASSVLEGAEAFF
J: TRBJ2-5; D: NA; V: TRBV29-1; size: NA; DNA: TGCAGCGTTTCGTGGGGAAGGGAGACCCAGTACTTC; CDR3: CSVSWGRETQYF
J: TRBJ2-7; D: NA; V: TRBV7-9; size: many; DNA: TGTGCCAGCAGCCCCCTTGAGGGGCTCTACGAGCAGTACTTC; CDR3: CASSPLEGLYEQYF
J: TRBJ2-1; D: TRBD2; V: TRBV6-1; size: NA; DNA: TGTGCCAGCAGGGCTAGCGGGGTCTACAATGAGCAGTTCTTC; CDR3: CASRASGVYNEQFF
J: TRBJ2-1; D: TRBD2; V: TRBV29-1; size: NA; DNA: TGCAGCGTTGTGCCTCGGGACAGCACTAGCGGGGTGTACAATGAGCAGTTCTTC; CDR3: CSVVPRDSTSGVYNEQFF
J: TRBJ2-1; D: NA; V: TRBV12-3/TRBV12-4; size: NA; DNA: TGTGCCAGCAGTTTAGGGGTTCTAGCGCCTTCCTACAATGAGCAGTTCTTC; CDR3: CASSLGVLAPSYNEQFF
J: TRBJ2-7; D: NA; V: TRBV30; size: few; DNA: TGTGCCTGGAGCCGGCCGGACCTAAGCTACGAGCAGTACTTC; CDR3: CAWSRPDLSYEQYF
J: TRBJ2-1; D: TRBD2; V: TRBV15; size: few; DNA: TGTGCCACCAGCAGATTACGGGACTACAACAATGAGCAGTTCTTC; CDR3: CATSRLRDYNNEQFF
J: TRBJ1-2; D: TRBD1; V: TRBV20-1; size: NA; DNA: TGCAGTGCTAGGCCGGGACAGGGGGCTCTAGTCTATGGCTACACCTTC; CDR3: CSARPGQGALVYGYTF